One and the same sample provided the 2 T cell receptor beta chains below, sequenced in a study of T cell clonality in common variable immunodeficiency (dated by TCRdb to about 2015). The protocol used for the library was the immunoSEQ multiplex PCR assay. The clones in this table, taken by TCRdb from immuneACCESS, are in-frame only. Not every clone is retained; where verified, under half of the shortfall comes from an unresolved V gene, and the cause of the rest is unknown. This sample has 51,000 or so clones, none of them a singleton. The ten biggest clones cover just over 2% of the sample. Material for sequencing was peripheral blood mononuclear cells. Receptor source: a person between 18 and 75 years old in good health.

This clone was counted ten times or more. Read sequence stops 3 residues before the CDR3 end, and the germline J gene provides the missing end. This chain connects TRBV7-2 to TRBJ2-5; possible D gene TRBD2, 5 bases. Per germline, CDR1 SGHTA and CDR2 FQGNSA. Trimming left V 1 base short and J 5 bases short, with 8 bases between. The CDR3 loop spans 13 amino acids. Partial CDR3 DNA: TGTGCCAGCAGCTTAGGCCAGCGGGAGACC. It encodes CASSLGQRET. The CDR3 in its entirety is CASSLGQRETQYF.

This clone has a count of ten or more. The sequenced fragment ends 3 residues before the CDR3 boundary, so the rest is inferred from the germline J gene. The chain joins TRBV5-1 to TRBJ1-1; 8 bases fit TRBD1. CDR1 SGHRS and CDR2 YFSETQ come from the germline V gene. V shed 4 bases, J shed 4 bases, and the junction held 9 bases outside the gene matches. CDR3 length: 15 residues. The sequenced part of the CDR3 DNA is TGCGCCAGCAGCCGGCCGGACAGGGCGGGCACTGAA. This gives the protein CASSRPDRAGTE. The CDR3 as a whole reads CASSRPDRAGTEAFF. The whole variable domain, filled in from reference TRBV5-1 and TRBJ1-1, reads KAGVTQTPRYLIKTRGQQVTLSCSPISGHRSVSWYQQTPGQGLQFLFEYFSETQRNKGNFPGRFSGRQFSNSRSEMNVSTLELGDSALYLCASSRPDRAGTEAFFGQGTRLTVV.